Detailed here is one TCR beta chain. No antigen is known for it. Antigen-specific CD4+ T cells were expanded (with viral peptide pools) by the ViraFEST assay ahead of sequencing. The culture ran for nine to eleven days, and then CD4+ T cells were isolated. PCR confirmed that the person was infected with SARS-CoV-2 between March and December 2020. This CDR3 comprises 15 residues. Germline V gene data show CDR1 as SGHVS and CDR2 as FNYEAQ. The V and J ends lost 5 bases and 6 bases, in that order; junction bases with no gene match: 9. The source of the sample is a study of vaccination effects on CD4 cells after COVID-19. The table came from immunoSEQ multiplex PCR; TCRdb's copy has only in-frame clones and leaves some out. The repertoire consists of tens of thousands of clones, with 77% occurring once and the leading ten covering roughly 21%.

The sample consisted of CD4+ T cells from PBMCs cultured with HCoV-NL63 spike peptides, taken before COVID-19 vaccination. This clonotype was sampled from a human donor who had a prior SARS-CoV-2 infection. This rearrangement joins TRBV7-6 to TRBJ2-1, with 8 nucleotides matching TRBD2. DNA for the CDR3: TGTGCCAGCAGCGCACTCAGCGGGAGTCTCAATGAGCAGTTCTTC. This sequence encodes CASSALSGSLNEQFF.